Listed below are T cell receptor beta chains from one sample, sequenced in a study of blood T cell repertoires in COVID-19. Measured with immunoSEQ multiplex PCR; TCRdb has only the in-frame clones, and not every one. The table has about 190,000 clones, over 75% seen once. The sequenced sample was peripheral blood. The origin of the receptors is a woman in her thirties or forties who had recovered from COVID-19. CDR3s include the opening cysteine and the closing phenylalanine or tryptophan. D genes are given only for firm matches. Size values are once, few and many counts, or a class for expanded clones, and some rows have none.

clone size,V gene,J gene,D gene,CDR3 protein,CDR3 DNA
few,TRBV9,TRBJ2-1,TRBD2,CASSVGLAGGISYNEQFF,TGTGCCAGCAGCGTAGGACTAGCGGGAGGAATCTCCTACAATGAGCAGTTCTTC
-,TRBV27,TRBJ2-3,TRBD2,CASSFGTSGTDTQYF,TGTGCCAGCAGTTTCGGGACTAGCGGAACAGATACGCAGTATTTT
-,TRBV21-1,TRBJ2-7,-,CASSSLAGGVSYEQYF,TGTGCCAGCAGCAGTCTAGCGGGAGGAGTCTCCTACGAGCAGTACTTC
-,TRBV4-2,TRBJ2-2,TRBD1,CASSQEDRNPSGELFF,TGTGCCAGCAGCCAAGAGGACAGGAATCCATCCGGGGAGCTGTTTTTT
-,TRBV27,TRBJ1-6,-,CASRSGGNSPLHF,TGTGCCAGCCGCTCGGGAGGGAATTCACCCCTCCACTTT
-,TRBV9,TRBJ2-7,-,CASSLFPSNSYEQYF,TGTGCCAGCAGCCTATTTCCTAGCAATTCCTACGAGCAGTACTTC
-,TRBV9,TRBJ1-1,-,CASSRGGQGSTEAFF,TGTGCCAGCAGTAGGGGGGGTCAGGGGAGCACTGAAGCTTTCTTT
-,TRBV3-1/TRBV3-2,TRBJ1-4,-,CASRGIGTSEKLFF,TGTGCCAGCCGGGGGATAGGAACTAGCGAAAAACTGTTTTTT
-,TRBV6-5,TRBJ1-2,-,CASSYAGLRSYTF,TGTGCCAGCAGTTACGCGGGACTCAGGAGCTACACCTTC
-,TRBV3-1/TRBV3-2,TRBJ2-5,TRBD2,CASSQDLTGRGGETQYF,TGTGCCAGCAGCCAAGATCTCACCGGGCGGGGGGGTGAGACCCAGTACTTC
-,TRBV4-1,TRBJ2-1,TRBD2,CASSPIAGGRDEQFF,TGCGCCAGCAGCCCTATAGCGGGAGGAAGAGATGAGCAGTTCTTC
-,TRBV10-1,TRBJ2-3,TRBD2,CASSERALTGTRTRDTQYF,TGCGCCAGCAGTGAGAGAGCGCTGACCGGGACCCGGACTAGAGATACGCAGTATTTT
-,TRBV7-7,TRBJ2-7,-,CASSFNQGPTYEQYF,TGTGCCAGCAGCTTTAATCAGGGCCCGACCTACGAGCAGTACTTC
-,TRBV7-9,TRBJ1-1,TRBD1,CASSSDRGWTEAFF,TGTGCCAGCAGCTCGGACAGGGGGTGGACTGAAGCTTTCTTT
-,TRBV6-1,TRBJ2-5,-,CASSEQEGTQYF,TGTGCCAGCAGTGAACAAGAGGGGACCCAGTACTTC
-,TRBV2,TRBJ2-1,-,CASSLNEQFF,TGTGCCAGCAGCCTGAATGAGCAGTTCTTC
-,TRBV12-3/TRBV12-4,TRBJ2-7,-,CASTSGIHEQYF,TGTGCCAGCACCTCAGGAATTCACGAGCAGTACTTC